These T cell receptor beta chains were read from a single sample in a study of cytomegalovirus exposure and HLA in healthy donors. Sequenced by immunoSEQ multiplex PCR; TCRdb stores in-frame clones only, minus some. In the table there are 180,000 or so clones, 75% to 85% of which are singletons. The material sequenced was PBMCs. The receptor set was obtained from a young man in good health and CMV-seronegative. The CDR3 runs from the conserved cysteine through the conserved F or W. The D gene is left open where the match is weak. A row's size may be missing; if present it is once, few, many or a size class.

CASSISAGIVETSYF | TGTGCCAGTAGTATATCGGCAGGGATCGTTGAGACATCGTACTTC | TRBJ2-5 | NA | NA | TRBV19
CASRGGEPNYGYTF | TGTGCCAGCAGGGGAGGCGAACCTAACTATGGCTACACCTTC | TRBJ1-2 | NA | NA | TRBV6-1
CASSPQDTGELFF | TGTGCTAGCAGCCCGCAGGACACCGGGGAGCTGTTTTTT | TRBJ2-2 | NA | NA | TRBV7-7
CAAAAGFAQPQHF | TGCGCCGCCGCGGCAGGGTTTGCCCAGCCCCAGCATTTT | TRBJ1-5 | NA | NA | TRBV10-1
CASSPRLYVNEQFF | TGTGCCAGCAGCCCTAGACTGTACGTCAATGAGCAGTTCTTC | TRBJ2-1 | NA | NA | TRBV7-9
CASSARDRGTETQYF | TGTGCCAGCAGCGCCCGGGACAGGGGAACAGAGACCCAGTACTTC | TRBJ2-5 | TRBD1 | once | TRBV9
CASSLLRGGQETQYF | TGTGCCAGCAGCTTGTTGAGGGGGGGCCAAGAGACCCAGTACTTC | TRBJ2-5 | NA | NA | TRBV7-8
CASSTWATYEQYF | TGTGCCAGCAGTACCTGGGCCACCTACGAGCAGTACTTC | TRBJ2-7 | NA | NA | TRBV6-5
CASSLLRGYYNEQFF | TGTGCCAGCAGTTTATTGCGGGGGTACTACAATGAGCAGTTCTTC | TRBJ2-1 | TRBD2 | NA | TRBV27
CASSQGVDGLGNQPQHF | TGCGCCAGCAGCCAAGGAGTGGACGGACTTGGGAATCAGCCCCAGCATTTT | TRBJ1-5 | NA | once | TRBV4-3
CASSLGPGGKNIQYF | TGTGCCAGCAGCTTGGGGCCGGGAGGCAAAAACATTCAGTACTTC | TRBJ2-4 | TRBD2 | NA | TRBV5-4
CASSKTTYEQYF | TGTGCCAGCAGCAAAACTACCTACGAGCAGTACTTC | TRBJ2-7 | NA | once | TRBV7-9
CASSPGGTQYF | TGTGCCAGCAGCCCCGGGGGGACCCAGTACTTC | TRBJ2-5 | NA | NA | TRBV9
CASSFQTGHNEKLFF | TGTGCCAGCAGCTTCCAGACAGGGCATAATGAAAAACTGTTTTTT | TRBJ1-4 | TRBD1 | NA | TRBV7-2
CASSTQKDRGLYGYTF | TGTGCCAGTAGTACACAAAAAGACAGGGGATTGTATGGCTACACCTTC | TRBJ1-2 | TRBD1 | NA | TRBV19
CASSTDGQIKSYEQYF | TGTGCCAGTAGTACGGACGGACAGATAAAATCCTACGAGCAGTACTTC | TRBJ2-7 | NA | once | TRBV19
CAWSVLSPAGGYNEQFF | TGTGCCTGGAGTGTCCTTTCCCCCGCGGGGGGCTACAATGAGCAGTTCTTC | TRBJ2-1 | TRBD2 | NA | TRBV30
CASSTAEDYGYTF | TGTGCCAGCAGCACGGCGGAAGACTATGGCTACACCTTC | TRBJ1-2 | NA | NA | TRBV14
CATSRGQENSPLHF | TGTGCCACCAGCAGGGGACAGGAGAATTCACCCCTCCACTTT | TRBJ1-6 | TRBD1 | once | TRBV15
CAIGGSTGGYEQYF | TGTGCCATCGGAGGCTCGACAGGGGGCTACGAGCAGTACTTC | TRBJ2-7 | TRBD1 | NA | TRBV10-3
CASSRWGGTGELFF | TGTGCCAGTTCGCGATGGGGCGGCACCGGGGAGCTGTTTTTT | TRBJ2-2 | NA | NA | TRBV7-2
CASSQGTSGTIYNEQFF | TGCGCCAGCAGCCAGGGGACTAGCGGGACTATCTACAATGAGCAGTTCTTC | TRBJ2-1 | TRBD2 | NA | TRBV4-3
CASSYDRVGYTF | TGCGCCAGCAGTTATGACAGGGTTGGCTACACCTTC | TRBJ1-2 | TRBD1 | once | TRBV5-1
CASSQGLAGTHYNEQFF | TGTGCCAGCAGCCAGGGACTAGCGGGGACCCATTACAATGAGCAGTTCTTC | TRBJ2-1 | TRBD2 | NA | TRBV5-6